This T cell receptor beta chain is drawn from a study of T cells after yellow fever vaccination. Germline CDR1 is LGHNT and CDR2 is FRNRAP. V was clipped by 6 bases and J by 0 bases; unmatched bases: 4. The CDR3 extends over 15 amino acids. Overall study results and limits: Weaker overall, the secondary response nonetheless peaked faster (day 5 versus 15). Most clones from primary vaccination resurfaced after the booster (around 95% CD4, 88% CD8).

They built TCR cDNA with 5'RACE template switching, a step that put in a universal primer site and UMIs. Using its own MiXCR run on the 5' RACE reads, TCRdb lists one record per CDR3 protein. The sample lists 550,000 to 750,000 distinct CDR3 sequences; around an eighth were seen once. Of note for this clonotype: Its target is not known.

The specimen comprised PBMCs, sampled on the day of the yellow fever booster vaccination. V is TRBV12-5 and J is TRBJ2-1; TRBD2 agrees at 8 bases. This sequence originates from a man aged 30-40 years who received the YFV17D yellow fever vaccine. The CDR3 DNA reads as TGTGCTAGTGGACCGAGCGGGAGCTCCTACAATGAGCAGTTCTTC. Translated: CASGPSGSSYNEQFF.